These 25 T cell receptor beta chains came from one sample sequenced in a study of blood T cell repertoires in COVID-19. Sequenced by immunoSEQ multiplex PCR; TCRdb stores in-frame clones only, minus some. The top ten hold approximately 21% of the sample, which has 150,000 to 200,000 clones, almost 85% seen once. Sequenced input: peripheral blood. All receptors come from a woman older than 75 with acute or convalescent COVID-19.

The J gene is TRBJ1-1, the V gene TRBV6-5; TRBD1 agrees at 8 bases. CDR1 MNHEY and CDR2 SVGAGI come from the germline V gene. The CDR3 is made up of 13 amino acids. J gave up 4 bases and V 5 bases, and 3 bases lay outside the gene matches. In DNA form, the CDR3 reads TGTGCCAGCAGTACCGACAGGGGCACTGAAGCTTTCTTT. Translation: CASSTDRGTEAFF.

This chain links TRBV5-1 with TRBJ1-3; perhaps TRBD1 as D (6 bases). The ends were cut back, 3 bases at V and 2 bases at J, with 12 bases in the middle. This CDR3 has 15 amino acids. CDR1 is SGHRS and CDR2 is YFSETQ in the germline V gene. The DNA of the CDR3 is TGCGCCAGCAGCTATACAGGGTTCGCTGGAAACACCATATATTTT. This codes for CASSYTGFAGNTIYF.

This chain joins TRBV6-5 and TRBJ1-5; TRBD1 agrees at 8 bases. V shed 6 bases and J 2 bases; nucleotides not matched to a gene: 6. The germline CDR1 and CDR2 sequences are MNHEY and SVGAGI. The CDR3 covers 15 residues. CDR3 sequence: CASRSPGQGNQPQHF. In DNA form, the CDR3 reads TGTGCCAGCAGATCACCGGGACAGGGCAATCAGCCCCAGCATTTT.

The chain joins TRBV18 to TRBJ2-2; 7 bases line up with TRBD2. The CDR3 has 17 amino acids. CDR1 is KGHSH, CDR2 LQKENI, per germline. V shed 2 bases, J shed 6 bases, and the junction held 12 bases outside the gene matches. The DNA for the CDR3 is TGTGCCAGCTCACCAAGCACCGGGGAGGGCCCCCCCGGGGAGCTGTTTTTT. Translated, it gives CASSPSTGEGPPGELFF. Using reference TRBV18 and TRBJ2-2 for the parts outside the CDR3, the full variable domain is NAGVMQNPRHLVRRRGQEARLRCSPMKGHSHVYWYRQLPEEGLKFMVYLQKENIIDESGMPKERFSAEFPKEGPSILRIQQVVRGDSAAYFCASSPSTGEGPPGELFFGEGSRLTVL.

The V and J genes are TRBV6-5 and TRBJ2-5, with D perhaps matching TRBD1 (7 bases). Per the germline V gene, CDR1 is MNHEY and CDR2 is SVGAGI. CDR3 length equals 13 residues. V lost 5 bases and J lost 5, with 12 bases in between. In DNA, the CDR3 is TGTGCCAGCAGTCCGACAGGGAGGGAGACCCAGTACTTC. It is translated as CASSPTGRETQYF.

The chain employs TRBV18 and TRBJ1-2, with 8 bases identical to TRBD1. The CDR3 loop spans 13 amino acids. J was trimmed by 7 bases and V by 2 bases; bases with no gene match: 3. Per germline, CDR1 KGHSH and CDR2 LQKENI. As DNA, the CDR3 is TGTGCCAGCTCACCAACAGGGGGGGCTGGCTACACCTTC. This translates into CASSPTGGAGYTF.

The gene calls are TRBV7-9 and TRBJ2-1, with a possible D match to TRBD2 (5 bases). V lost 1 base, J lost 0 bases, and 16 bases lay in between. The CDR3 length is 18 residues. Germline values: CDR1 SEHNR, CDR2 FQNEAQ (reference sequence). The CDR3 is CASSLVYNWRSSYNEQFF. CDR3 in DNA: TGTGCCAGCAGCTTAGTTTATAATTGGAGGAGCTCCTACAATGAGCAGTTCTTC. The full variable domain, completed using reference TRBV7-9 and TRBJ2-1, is DTGVSQNPRHKITKRGQNVTFRCDPISEHNRLYWYRQTLGQGPEFLTYFQNEAQLEKSRLLSDRFSAERPKGSFSTLEIQRTEQGDSAMYLCASSLVYNWRSSYNEQFFGPGTRLTVL.

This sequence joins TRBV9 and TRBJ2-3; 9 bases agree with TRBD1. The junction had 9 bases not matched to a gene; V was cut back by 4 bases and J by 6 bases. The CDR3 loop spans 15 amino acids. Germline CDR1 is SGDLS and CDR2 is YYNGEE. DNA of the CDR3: TGTGCCAGCAGCCCCAGACAGGGGGACGCGGATACGCAGTATTTT. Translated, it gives CASSPRQGDADTQYF.

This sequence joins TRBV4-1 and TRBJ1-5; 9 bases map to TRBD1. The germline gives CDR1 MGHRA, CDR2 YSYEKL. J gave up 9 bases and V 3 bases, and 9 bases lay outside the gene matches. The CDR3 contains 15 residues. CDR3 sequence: CASSQDRGVQGPQHF. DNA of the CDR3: TGCGCCAGCAGCCAGGACAGGGGCGTTCAGGGGCCCCAGCATTTT.

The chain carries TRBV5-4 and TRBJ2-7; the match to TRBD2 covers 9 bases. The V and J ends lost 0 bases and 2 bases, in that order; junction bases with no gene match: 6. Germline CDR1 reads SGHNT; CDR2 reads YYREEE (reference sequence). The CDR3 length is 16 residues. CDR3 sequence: CASSLVLAGGPYEQYF. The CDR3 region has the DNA TGTGCCAGCAGCTTGGTGCTTGCGGGAGGGCCCTACGAGCAGTACTTC. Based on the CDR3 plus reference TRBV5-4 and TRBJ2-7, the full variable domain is ETGVTQSPTHLIKTRGQQVTLRCSSQSGHNTVSWYQQALGQGPQFIFQYYREEENGRGNFPPRFSGLQFPNYSSELNVNALELDDSALYLCASSLVLAGGPYEQYFGPGTRLTVT.

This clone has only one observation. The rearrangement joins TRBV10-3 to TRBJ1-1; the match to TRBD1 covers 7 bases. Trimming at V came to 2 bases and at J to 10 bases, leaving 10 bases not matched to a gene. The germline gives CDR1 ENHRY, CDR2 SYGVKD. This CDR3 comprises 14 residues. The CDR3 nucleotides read TGTGCCATCAGTGAGGACAGGGAAACGGAATCAGCTTTCTTT. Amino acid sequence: CAISEDRETESAFF.

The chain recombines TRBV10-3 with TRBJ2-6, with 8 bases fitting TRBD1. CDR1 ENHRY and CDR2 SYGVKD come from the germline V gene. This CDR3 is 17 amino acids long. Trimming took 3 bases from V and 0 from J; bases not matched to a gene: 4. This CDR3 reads CAISEGRGRSGANVLTF. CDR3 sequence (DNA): TGTGCCATCAGTGAAGGCAGGGGGCGCTCTGGGGCCAACGTCCTGACTTTC.

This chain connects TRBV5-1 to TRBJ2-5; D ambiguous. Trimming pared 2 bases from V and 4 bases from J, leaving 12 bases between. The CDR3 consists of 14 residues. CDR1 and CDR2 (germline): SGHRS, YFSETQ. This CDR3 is CASSLMGSIETQYF. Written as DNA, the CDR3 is TGCGCCAGCAGCTTAATGGGCAGCATAGAGACCCAGTACTTC.

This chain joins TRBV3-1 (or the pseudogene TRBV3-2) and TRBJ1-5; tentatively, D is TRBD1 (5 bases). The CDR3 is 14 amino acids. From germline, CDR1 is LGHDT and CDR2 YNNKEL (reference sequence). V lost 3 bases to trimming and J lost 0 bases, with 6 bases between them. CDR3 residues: CASSHRDSNQPQHF. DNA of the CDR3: TGTGCCAGCAGCCACAGGGATAGCAATCAGCCCCAGCATTTT.

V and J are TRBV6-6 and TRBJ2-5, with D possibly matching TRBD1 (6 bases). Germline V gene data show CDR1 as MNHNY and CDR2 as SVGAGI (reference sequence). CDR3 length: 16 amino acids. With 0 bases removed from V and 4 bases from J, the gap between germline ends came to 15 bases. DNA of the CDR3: TGTGCCAGCAGTTACTCATACAGGGAACAAGTAGAGACCCAGTACTTC. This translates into CASSYSYREQVETQYF.

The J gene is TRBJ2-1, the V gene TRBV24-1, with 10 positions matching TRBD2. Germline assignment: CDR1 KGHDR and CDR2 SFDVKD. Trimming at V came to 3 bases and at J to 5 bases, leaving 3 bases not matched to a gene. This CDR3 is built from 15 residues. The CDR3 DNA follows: TGTGCCACCAGTGATGGACTAGCGGCAGACAATGAGCAGTTCTTC. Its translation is CATSDGLAADNEQFF.

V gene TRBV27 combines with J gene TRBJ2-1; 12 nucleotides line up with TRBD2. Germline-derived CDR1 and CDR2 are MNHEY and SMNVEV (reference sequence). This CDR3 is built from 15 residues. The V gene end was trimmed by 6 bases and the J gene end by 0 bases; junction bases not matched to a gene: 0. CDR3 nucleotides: TGTGCCAGCAGGACTAGCGGGAGCTCCTACAATGAGCAGTTCTTC. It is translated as CASRTSGSSYNEQFF.

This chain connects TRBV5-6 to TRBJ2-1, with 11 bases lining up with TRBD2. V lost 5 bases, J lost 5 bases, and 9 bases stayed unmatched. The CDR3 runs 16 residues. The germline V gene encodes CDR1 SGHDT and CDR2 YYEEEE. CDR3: CASSPASGRTNNEQFF. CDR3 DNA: TGTGCCAGCAGTCCAGCTAGCGGGAGGACAAACAATGAGCAGTTCTTC.

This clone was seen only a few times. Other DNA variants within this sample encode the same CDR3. CDR3 amino acids: CASRGQGKNTEAFF. CDR3 DNA sequence: TGTGCCAGCAGGGGACAGGGGAAGAACACTGAAGCTTTCTTT. This sequence joins TRBV6-5 and TRBJ1-1, with 10 bases identical to TRBD1. Per germline, CDR1 MNHEY and CDR2 SVGAGI. The CDR3 totals 14 residues. Losses at the gene ends were 6 bases for V and 1 base for J; bases not matched to a gene: 2.

This chain's CDR3 is CASSFAGLAGEGADTQYF. The CDR3 region has the DNA TGTGCCAGCAGTTTTGCCGGACTAGCGGGAGAGGGGGCAGATACGCAGTATTTT. This chain links TRBV27 with TRBJ2-3, with 13 nucleotides matching TRBD2. V was pared by 3 bases and J by 4 bases, with 10 bases of the junction left unmatched. CDR1 and CDR2 from the germline V gene are MNHEY and SMNVEV (reference sequence). The CDR3 consists of 18 residues.

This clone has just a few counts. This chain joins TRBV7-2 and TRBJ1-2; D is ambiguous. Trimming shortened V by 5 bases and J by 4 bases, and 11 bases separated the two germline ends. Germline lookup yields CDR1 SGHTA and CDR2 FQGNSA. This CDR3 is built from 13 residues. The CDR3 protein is CASSQTSLYGYTF. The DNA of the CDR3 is TGTGCCAGCAGCCAGACATCGCTCTATGGCTACACCTTC. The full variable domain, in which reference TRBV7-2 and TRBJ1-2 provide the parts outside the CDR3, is GAGVSQSPSNKVTEKGKDVELRCDPISGHTALYWYRQSLGQGLEFLIYFQGNSAPDKSGLPSDRFSAERTGGSVSTLTIQRTQQEDSAVYLCASSQTSLYGYTFGSGTRLTVV.

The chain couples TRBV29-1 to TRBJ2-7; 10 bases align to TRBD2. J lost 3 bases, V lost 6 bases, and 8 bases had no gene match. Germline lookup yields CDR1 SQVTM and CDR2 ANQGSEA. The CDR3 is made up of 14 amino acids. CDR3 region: CSVKTSGLLYEQYF. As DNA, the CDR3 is TGCAGCGTCAAGACTAGCGGGCTACTCTACGAGCAGTACTTC.

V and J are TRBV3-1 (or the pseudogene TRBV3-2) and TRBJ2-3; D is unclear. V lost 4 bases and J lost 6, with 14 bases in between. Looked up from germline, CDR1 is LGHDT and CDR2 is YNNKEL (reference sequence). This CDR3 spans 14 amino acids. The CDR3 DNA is TGTGCCAGCAGCCCCTCTTTGGAAGCGGATACGCAGTATTTT. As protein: CASSPSLEADTQYF.

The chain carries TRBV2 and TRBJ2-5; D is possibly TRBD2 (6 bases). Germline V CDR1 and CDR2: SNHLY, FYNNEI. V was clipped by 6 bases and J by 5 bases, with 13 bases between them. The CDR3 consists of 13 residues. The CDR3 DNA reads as TGTGCCAGCAGGCACGAGGGGAGGGAGACCCAGTACTTC. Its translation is CASRHEGRETQYF.

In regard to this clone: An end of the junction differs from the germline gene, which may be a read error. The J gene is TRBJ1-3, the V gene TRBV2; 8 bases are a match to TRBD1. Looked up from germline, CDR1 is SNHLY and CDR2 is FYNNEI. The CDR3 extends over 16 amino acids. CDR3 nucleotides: TGTGCCAGCAGCGAAGACAGGGGATACTCTGGAAACACCATATATTTT. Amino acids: CASSEDRGYSGNTIYF. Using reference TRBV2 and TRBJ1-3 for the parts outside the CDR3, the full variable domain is EPEVTQTPSHQVTQMGQEVILRCVPISNHLYFYWYRQILGQKVEFLVSFYNNEISEKSEIFDDQFSVERPDGSNFTLKIRSTKLEDSAMYFCASSEDRGYSGNTIYFGEGSWLTVV.